The count of the clone carrying this T cell receptor beta chain is one. Germline assignment: CDR1 SQVTM and CDR2 ANQGSEA. This CDR3 contains 12 residues. The germline V and J ends were trimmed by 6 bases and 6 bases, with 12 bases remaining between them. The sample originates from a study of blood T cell repertoires in COVID-19. For the study at large: Acute and convalescent COVID-19 samples came from the United States, Italy and Spain. Nucleic acid was either cDNA or gDNA, and it came from T cells, B-cell-depleted T cells, or PBMCs.

How the authors handled the data: Nucleated cell number was recorded as an estimate derived from reference gene primer amplification. The repertoire was sequenced with immunoSEQ multiplex PCR; TCRdb's copy has only in-frame clones and lacks some. V and J calls plus clone size are reproduced from that table; the DNA served to infer D and trimming. Here the sample spans roughly 66,000 clones, over 80% being singletons. The source is a human donor in a cohort sampled during active COVID-19. This sequence joins TRBV29-1 and TRBJ2-4; D is uncertain. Material for sequencing was peripheral blood. The CDR3 DNA is TGCAGCGTGTGGGCTAACGGAAACATTCAGTACTTC. Amino acid sequence: CSVWANGNIQYF.